This TCR beta chain was captured in a study of cytomegalovirus exposure and HLA in healthy donors. Both 60 Vbeta primers and 13 Jbeta primers went into the PCR. Repertoires were generated with immunoSEQ multiplex PCR, while TCRdb's copy carries only in-frame clones and drops some. Of around 130,000 clones listed, approximately 72% were seen once; the top ten hold over 5%. For this clone: Its antigen is unidentified. Mismatch with germline at one junction end may stem from a read error.

Germline V gene lookup returns CDR1 SGHNT and CDR2 YYREEE (reference sequence). CDR3 length: 14 amino acids. Findings of the study overall: Sequencing depth across donors, presence/absence analyses assumed, was roughly uniform.

The sample consisted of PBMCs. The genes are TRBV5-4 and TRBJ1-2; D is unclear. The clonotype comes from a woman aged 55-70 years in good health and CMV-seronegative. The CDR3 DNA sequence: TGTGCCGGCAGCGCAATGGTTGGAGCGAAAGGCTACACCTTC. This codes for CAGSAMVGAKGYTF.